This entry lists 15 T cell receptor beta chains sequenced from one sample in a study of beta chain features in type 1 diabetes. No cognate antigen is known for these TCRs. Whole-study results and caveats: All four CD4+ subsets of Type 1 diabetes patients contained TCRB CDR3s that were moderately but significantly shorter.

The investigators reverse transcribed all of the isolated RNA, so they sequenced expressed TCRB transcripts. Clones were read by immunoSEQ multiplex PCR, and TCRdb kept only the in-frame ones, dropping some. Of some 370,000 clones in the sample, roughly 9.8% are singletons; the top ten hold about 0.64%. Sequencing was performed on central memory CD4+ T cells from blood. The receptors stem from a man between 25 and 39 years old with type 1 diabetes.

The chain joins TRBV18 to TRBJ1-2; D perhaps matches TRBD1 (6 bases). Deletions cut 3 bases from V and 8 bases from J, with 28 bases between. This CDR3 has 18 residues. CDR1 is KGHSH and CDR2 is LQKENI in the germline V gene. This CDR3 reads CASSPLGTGRGASPGYTF. In nucleotides, the CDR3 is TGTGCCAGCTCACCGCTGGGAACGGGTCGGGGGGCGAGCCCCGGCTACACCTTC.

This clone was picked up a small number of times. The chain combines TRBV28 with TRBJ2-5, with 7 bases aligning to TRBD2. The CDR3 has 12 amino acids. Germline V gene sequence: CDR1 MDHEN, CDR2 SYDVKM. The trim removed 5 bases at V and 11 bases at J, leaving 8 bases unmatched. Written as DNA, the CDR3 is TGTGCCAGCAGTCCCCGACGGGAGGAGCAGTACTTC. This codes for CASSPRREEQYF.

The chain recombines TRBV23-1 with TRBJ2-7; D not resolved. TRBV23-1 is filed as an ORF, its function uncertain. The CDR3 totals 12 residues. Trimming pared 10 bases from V and 4 bases from J, leaving 14 bases between. The CDR3 DNA is TGCGCCATCTGGGTTAACGGGTACGAGCAGTACTTC. Translation: CAIWVNGYEQYF.

This clone came up a few times. This sequence joins TRBV2 and TRBJ2-2, with TRBD2 matching 8 bases. The junction had 8 bases not matched to a gene; V was cut back by 1 base and J by 1 base. This CDR3 contains 18 residues. Looked up from germline, CDR1 is SNHLY and CDR2 is FYNNEI. CDR3 in DNA: TGTGCCAGCAGTGAAGGCGTAACTAGCGGAGGGAACACCGGGGAGCTGTTTTTT. This sequence encodes CASSEGVTSGGNTGELFF.

This clone was counted only a few times. This chain links TRBV5-8 with TRBJ2-6; TRBD1 or TRBD2 may be the D gene (5 bases each). The CDR3 sequence is 13 residues long. Germline V gene data show CDR1 as SGHTS and CDR2 as YDEGEE. Trimming took 9 bases from V and 10 from J, leaving 17 bases between them. DNA for the CDR3: TGTGCCATCTCACGGGACCCTTCGAACGTCCTGACTTTC. This codes for CAISRDPSNVLTF.

The chain has TRBV6-5 and TRBJ2-5; unclear D gene. Germline loops: CDR1 MNHEY, CDR2 SVGAGI. Deletions cut 4 bases from V and 5 bases from J, with 11 bases between. The CDR3 consists of 13 residues. CDR3: CASSLLDAETQYF. CDR3 DNA sequence: TGTGCCAGCAGTTTGCTAGATGCCGAGACCCAGTACTTC.

This clone was detected a few times. The rearrangement joins TRBV29-1 to TRBJ1-1, with TRBD1 as a possible D gene (5 bases). The V and J ends lost 6 bases and 1 base respectively, with 12 bases between them. Germline loops: CDR1 SQVTM, CDR2 ANQGSEA. The CDR3 has 13 residues. Written as DNA, the CDR3 is TGCAGCGTCCTGACTCAGGGGAACACTGAAGCTTTCTTT. It is translated as CSVLTQGNTEAFF.

V usage is TRBV7-9 and J usage is TRBJ2-7; no definite D call. The CDR3 spans 13 residues. Germline assignment: CDR1 SEHNR and CDR2 FQNEAQ (reference sequence). The V end lost 7 bases, the J end lost 4 bases, and 14 bases lay between the germline ends. The CDR3 is CASTPKEKYEQYF. The CDR3 region has the DNA TGTGCCAGCACCCCTAAAGAGAAGTACGAGCAGTACTTC.

The sample holds a few counts of this clone. Other DNA sequences in this specimen translate into the identical CDR3. The chain couples TRBV25-1 to TRBJ2-7; D is uncertain. The germline V and J ends were trimmed by 5 bases and 4 bases, with 6 bases remaining between them. Germline CDR1 reads MGHDK; CDR2 reads SYGVNS. This CDR3 has 11 residues. CDR3 nucleotides: TGTGCCAGCAGTCTCCTTTACGAGCAGTACTTC. Its protein is CASSLLYEQYF.

This sequence joins TRBV6-1 and TRBJ2-7, with TRBD2 matching over 9 bases. Germline V gives CDR1 MNHNS, CDR2 SASEGT. The CDR3 contains 14 residues. J lost 6 bases, V lost 5 bases, and 8 bases had no gene match. CDR3 DNA: TGTGCCAGCAGTCGAACTAGCGGGTATGTCGAGCAGTACTTC. Its translation: CASSRTSGYVEQYF.

A few counts support this clone. The rearrangement uses TRBV6-1 and TRBJ1-1; D unclear. Trimming took off 7 bases at V and 1 base at J, with 10 bases between the two ends. Germline values: CDR1 MNHNS, CDR2 SASEGT. The CDR3 loop spans 13 amino acids. DNA for the CDR3: TGTGCCAGCACTTGGACGGCGAACACTGAAGCTTTCTTT. Protein sequence: CASTWTANTEAFF.

V usage is TRBV5-1 and J usage is TRBJ2-2; tentatively, D is TRBD1 (6 bases). The V end lost 5 bases, the J end lost 2 bases, and 13 bases lay between the germline ends. The CDR3 spans 15 residues. Germline V gene lookup returns CDR1 SGHRS and CDR2 YFSETQ. CDR3 bases: TGCGCCAGCAGGCCTACAGGGAACAACACCGGGGAGCTGTTTTTT. Residues: CASRPTGNNTGELFF.

This clone was detected a few times. The J gene is TRBJ1-2, the V gene TRBV11-2; D unresolved. This CDR3 is built from 12 residues. The germline V and J ends were trimmed by 1 base and 11 bases, with 11 bases remaining between them. Germline lookup yields CDR1 SGHAT and CDR2 FQNNGV. CDR3 coding DNA: TGTGCCAGCAGCTTAGTCCAGTCAGAGTACACCTTC. It yields the protein CASSLVQSEYTF.

A few counts support this clone. This rearrangement joins TRBV7-9 to TRBJ1-5; D is unclear. The germline V gene has CDR1 SEHNR and CDR2 FQNEAQ (reference sequence). CDR3 length equals 13 residues. Trimming removed 5 bases from V and 5 bases from J, with 10 bases in between. CDR3 coding DNA: TGTGCCAGCAGCCGGACGGCCGATCAGCCCCAGCATTTT. Translating gives CASSRTADQPQHF.

The chain joins TRBV15 to TRBJ2-3, with TRBD1 as a possible D gene (6 bases). From germline, CDR1 is LNHNV and CDR2 YYDKDF (reference sequence). This CDR3 spans 13 amino acids. Trimming took 5 bases from V and 2 from J, leaving 8 bases between them. The CDR3 nucleotides are TGTGCCACCAGCGGGACACCCACAGATACGCAGTATTTT. Amino acid sequence: CATSGTPTDTQYF.